This is a list of T cell receptor beta chains from one sample in a study of cytomegalovirus exposure and HLA in healthy donors. Using immunoSEQ multiplex PCR, the repertoire was profiled, and TCRdb retains in-frame clones only, with some absent. The sample records about 170,000 clones, around four fifths being singletons. The sample comprised PBMCs. The receptors were gathered from a female donor in good health and CMV-seronegative. The CDR3 runs from the conserved cysteine through the conserved F or W. D genes are given only for firm matches. Size values are once, few and many counts, or a class for expanded clones, and some rows have none.

cdr3_aa cdr3_nt clone_size j_call v_call d_call
CASSFKTGDGYGYTF TGCGCCAGCAGCTTTAAAACAGGGGACGGCTATGGCTACACCTTC NA TRBJ1-2 TRBV4-1 TRBD1
CASSAGTHYGYTF TGTGCCAGCAGCGCCGGGACACACTATGGCTACACCTTC NA TRBJ1-2 TRBV6-1 NA
CASSEYRVGETQYF TGTGCCAGCAGCGAATACAGGGTAGGAGAGACCCAGTACTTC NA TRBJ2-5 TRBV11-2 NA
CASSPWTGGDEQYF TGTGCCAGCAGTCCTTGGACAGGGGGAGACGAGCAGTACTTC NA TRBJ2-7 TRBV2 TRBD1
CASSVGTGVLSGANVLTF TGTGCCAGCAGCGTAGGGACAGGGGTCCTCTCTGGGGCCAACGTCCTGACTTTC NA TRBJ2-6 TRBV9 TRBD1
CASSGPETPETQYF TGTGCCAGCAGCGGCCCTGAGACTCCAGAGACCCAGTACTTC few TRBJ2-5 TRBV28 NA
CASSAGQGSGNTIYF TGTGCCAGCAGCGCCGGACAGGGGTCTGGAAACACCATATATTTT NA TRBJ1-3 TRBV2 TRBD1
CASSILQGVSYGYTF TGTGCCAGTAGTATTCTACAGGGGGTCAGCTATGGCTACACCTTC NA TRBJ1-2 TRBV19 TRBD1
CASSLQGQGKAEQYF TGTGCCAGCAGTTTACAGGGACAAGGAAAAGCCGAGCAGTACTTC NA TRBJ2-7 TRBV27 NA
CASSEYLPPYEQYF TGTGCCAGCAGTGAATATCTCCCTCCCTACGAGCAGTACTTC few TRBJ2-7 TRBV6-1 NA
CASSLIGTKSNQPQHF TGTGCCAGCAGTTTAATCGGGACAAAAAGCAATCAGCCCCAGCATTTT NA TRBJ1-5 TRBV28 NA
CASNQALAGAQETQYF TGTGCCAGCAACCAAGCACTAGCGGGGGCCCAAGAGACCCAGTACTTC NA TRBJ2-5 TRBV7-2 TRBD2
CASGTSTYEQYF TGTGCCAGCGGGACTAGTACCTACGAGCAGTACTTC NA TRBJ2-7 TRBV2 TRBD2
CASSAGLYTDTQYF TGCGCCAGCAGCGCGGGACTCTACACAGATACGCAGTATTTT NA TRBJ2-3 TRBV5-1 NA
CASSIRVYGTDTQYF TGTGCCAGTAGTATCAGGGTTTATGGCACAGATACGCAGTATTTT NA TRBJ2-3 TRBV19 NA
CASSFSASYEQYF TGTGCCAGCAGCTTTAGCGCATCCTACGAGCAGTACTTC NA TRBJ2-7 TRBV11-2 NA
CATSMRRVTGELFF TGTGCCACCAGCATGAGGCGAGTGACCGGGGAGCTGTTTTTT once TRBJ2-2 TRBV15 NA
CASSLTRGTGGKETQYF TGTGCCAGCAGCTTAACCCGCGGGACAGGGGGCAAGGAGACCCAGTACTTC NA TRBJ2-5 TRBV7-2 TRBD1
CAWSIDRVGGYTF TGTGCCTGGAGCATTGACAGGGTTGGTGGCTACACCTTC NA TRBJ1-2 TRBV30 TRBD1
CASKQGAAYEQYF TGCGCCAGCAAGCAGGGGGCGGCCTACGAGCAGTACTTC NA TRBJ2-7 TRBV5-1 TRBD1
CASSLGDRGTYEQYF TGTGCCAGCAGCTTAGGGGACAGGGGAACCTACGAGCAGTACTTC NA TRBJ2-7 TRBV7-8 TRBD1
CASSLQGGGGPYEQYF TGTGCCAGCAGCTTACAGGGAGGAGGGGGCCCCTACGAGCAGTACTTC few TRBJ2-7 TRBV7-2 NA
CASSPRDFYNNEQFF TGTGCCAGCAGCCCGAGGGACTTCTATAACAATGAGCAGTTCTTC NA TRBJ2-1 TRBV5-6 NA
CASSVGLVNYEQYF TGTGCCAGCAGCGTAGGACTAGTTAACTACGAGCAGTACTTC NA TRBJ2-7 TRBV9 NA
CASSETGGIGQPQHF TGTGCCAGCAGTGAGACAGGGGGAATAGGTCAGCCCCAGCATTTT few TRBJ1-5 TRBV6-1 TRBD1
CASSSQGLAGLYSYNEQFF TGTGCCAGCAGCTCCCAGGGACTAGCGGGTCTTTACTCCTACAATGAGCAGTTCTTC NA TRBJ2-1 TRBV7-2 TRBD2
CASSPRTSGGPQETQYF TGTGCCAGCAGCCCGAGGACTAGCGGGGGACCACAAGAGACCCAGTACTTC NA TRBJ2-5 TRBV5-4 TRBD2
CARSRGWSRLGADTEAFF TGTGCCAGAAGCCGAGGGTGGTCGCGCTTGGGTGCGGACACTGAAGCTTTCTTT NA TRBJ1-1 TRBV5-3 NA
CASSLTGKVYGYTF TGTGCCAGCAGTTTAACGGGTAAAGTCTATGGCTACACCTTC NA TRBJ1-2 TRBV28 NA
CASSEWTGESFF TGTGCCAGCAGTGAATGGACAGGTGAATCTTTCTTT NA TRBJ1-1 TRBV25-1 TRBD1
CASSGSSGSGTGELFF TGTGCCAGCAGTGGATCTAGCGGGAGTGGCACCGGGGAGCTGTTTTTT NA TRBJ2-2 TRBV9 TRBD2
CASSAGGGGLSDEQYF TGTGCCAGCAGCGCCGGTGGGGGGGGGCTCAGCGACGAGCAGTACTTC few TRBJ2-7 TRBV7-8 NA
CASSPTPGQSNEKLFF TGTGCCAGCAGTCCGACTCCGGGACAGTCTAATGAAAAACTGTTTTTT NA TRBJ1-4 TRBV6-6 TRBD1
CASRRSGAGGGNTIYF TGTGCCAGCAGACGCTCGGGCGCGGGAGGAGGAAACACCATATATTTT NA TRBJ1-3 TRBV25-1 NA
CASRSGNYGYTF TGTGCCAGCAGGTCCGGGAACTATGGCTACACCTTC few TRBJ1-2 TRBV9 NA
CASSLSQGQGEYEQYF TGTGCCAGCAGTTTATCACAGGGACAGGGGGAATACGAGCAGTACTTC few TRBJ2-7 TRBV27 TRBD1
CASSQGYRETQYF TGTGCCAGTAGTCAGGGGTATCGGGAGACCCAGTACTTC NA TRBJ2-5 TRBV19 NA
CASSLLDEQYF TGTGCCAGCAGCCTCCTCGACGAGCAGTACTTC once TRBJ2-7 TRBV11-2 NA
CASSVVSQGHGYTF TGTGCCAGCAGCGTAGTTTCCCAGGGCCATGGCTACACCTTC NA TRBJ1-2 TRBV9 NA
CASSPDRPYGYTF TGTGCCAGCAGTCCAGACAGACCATATGGCTACACCTTC NA TRBJ1-2 TRBV2 NA
CASSPLAGGPGTGELFF TGTGCCAGCAGCCCACTAGCGGGAGGGCCCGGCACCGGGGAGCTGTTTTTT NA TRBJ2-2 TRBV7-2 TRBD2
CASSSQGAEEKLFF TGTGCCAGCAGCTCACAGGGGGCCGAGGAAAAACTGTTTTTT NA TRBJ1-4 TRBV7-9 TRBD1
CASSPGTVQNTEAFF TGTGCCAGCAGTCCCGGGACAGTTCAGAACACTGAAGCTTTCTTT NA TRBJ1-1 TRBV27 TRBD1
CASSFVSGQLNSPLHF TGTGCCAGCAGCTTTGTGAGCGGACAGCTGAATTCACCCCTCCACTTT NA TRBJ1-6 TRBV5-4 NA
CASSPSLAGLTGELFF TGTGCCAGCAGCCCAAGCCTAGCGGGTCTCACCGGGGAGCTGTTTTTT NA TRBJ2-2 TRBV9 TRBD2
CASSESGLAWNIQYF TGTGCCAGCAGTGAATCGGGACTAGCGTGGAACATTCAGTACTTC NA TRBJ2-4 TRBV6-1 TRBD2